The TCR beta chain described here comes from a study of blood T cell repertoires in COVID-19. The overall study: Sites in the United States, Italy and Spain provided acute and convalescent COVID-19 samples. The analysed material was cDNA or gDNA that came from T cells, B-cell-depleted T cells, or PBMCs.

Trimming took off 3 bases at V and 3 bases at J, with 18 bases between the two ends. CDR3 length equals 16 residues. Germline V gene sequence: CDR1 MNHEY, CDR2 SMNVEV (reference sequence). As handled by the study authors: Nucleated cell counts were estimated from reference gene primer amplification. Generated by immunoSEQ multiplex PCR, the TCRdb table keeps only in-frame clones and is missing some. The V and J calls and clone size were taken over from that table, and D and trimming were inferred from the DNA. The sample lists over 300,000 clones; almost 90% were seen once. In its sample, this clone was seen a few times.

V usage is TRBV27 and J usage is TRBJ2-7; D is perhaps TRBD2 (7 bases). The sequencing input was peripheral blood. The clonotype was recovered from a man younger than 35 with active or convalescent COVID-19. The CDR3 protein is CASSFEGGGPLYEQYF. In DNA, the CDR3 is TGTGCCAGCAGTTTCGAGGGAGGGGGGCCCCTCTACGAGCAGTACTTC.